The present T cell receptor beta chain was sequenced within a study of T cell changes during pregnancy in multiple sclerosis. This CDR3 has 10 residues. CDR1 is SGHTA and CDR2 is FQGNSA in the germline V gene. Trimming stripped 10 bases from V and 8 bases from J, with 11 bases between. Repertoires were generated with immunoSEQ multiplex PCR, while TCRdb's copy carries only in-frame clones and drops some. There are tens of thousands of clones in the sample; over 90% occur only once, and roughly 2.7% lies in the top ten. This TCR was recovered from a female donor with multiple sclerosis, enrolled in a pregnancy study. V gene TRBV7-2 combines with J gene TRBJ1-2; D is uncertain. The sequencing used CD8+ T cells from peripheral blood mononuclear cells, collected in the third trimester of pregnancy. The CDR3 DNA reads TGTGCCACCGCGGCTGGGGGCTACACCTTC. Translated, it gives CATAAGGYTF.